The clone carrying this T cell receptor (beta chain) appeared a single time. Its antigen remains unknown. As for treatment: over 15 received Ad26.COV2.S at low or high dose, single or two shots; 5 received placebo; per-sample allocation not given. Vaccine and placebo recipients were sampled on day 63 after the first injection. Participants' vaccine, an Ad26 vector, delivered Wuhan-strain SARS-CoV-2 spike. Clones were sequenced by immunoSEQ multiplex PCR, and TCRdb holds only the in-frame ones, with some missing. Of about 680,000 clones listed, about 89% are singletons. This specimen belongs to a study of Ad26.COV2.S vaccination and SARS-CoV-2 variants. Study as a whole: The authors gave Ad26.COV2.S intramuscularly, either once or twice 56 days apart.

V lost 0 bases and J lost 3, with 9 bases in between. The CDR3 consists of 14 residues. Germline lookup yields CDR1 SGHTS and CDR2 YDEGEE. Study conclusions and caveats: Vaccinees displayed broader spike-specific TCR repertoires than placebo recipients.

Here the sequenced sample was peripheral blood, taken in a trial of Ad26.COV2.S vaccine versus placebo. The receptor was isolated from a person aged 18-65 years who received the Ad26.COV2.S COVID-19 vaccine or a placebo. The chain carries TRBV5-8 and TRBJ1-1, with D uncertain. This chain's CDR3 is CASSLGVPYTEAFF. CDR3 sequence (DNA): TGTGCCAGCAGCTTGGGCGTCCCTTACACTGAAGCTTTCTTT. The complete variable domain, with remaining parts taken from reference TRBV5-8 and TRBJ1-1, reads EAGVTQSPTHLIKTRGQQATLRCSPISGHTSVYWYQQALGLGLQFLLWYDEGEERNRGNFPPRFSGRQFPNYSSELNVNALELEDSALYLCASSLGVPYTEAFFGQGTRLTVV.